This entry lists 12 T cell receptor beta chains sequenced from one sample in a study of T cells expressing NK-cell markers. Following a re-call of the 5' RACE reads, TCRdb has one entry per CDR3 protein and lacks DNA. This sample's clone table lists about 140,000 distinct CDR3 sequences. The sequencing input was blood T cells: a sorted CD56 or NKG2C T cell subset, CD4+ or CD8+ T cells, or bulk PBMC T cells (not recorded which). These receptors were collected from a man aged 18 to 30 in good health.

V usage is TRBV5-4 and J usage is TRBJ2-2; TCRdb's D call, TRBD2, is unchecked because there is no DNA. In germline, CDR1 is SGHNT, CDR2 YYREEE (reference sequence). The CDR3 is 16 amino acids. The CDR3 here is CASSLDAGGDTGELFF.

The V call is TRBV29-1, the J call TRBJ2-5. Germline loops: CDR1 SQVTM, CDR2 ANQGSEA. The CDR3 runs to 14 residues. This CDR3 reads CSVESGSFYETQYF.

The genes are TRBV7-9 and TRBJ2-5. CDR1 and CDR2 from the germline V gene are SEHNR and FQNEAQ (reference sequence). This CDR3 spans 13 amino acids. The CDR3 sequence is CASSFYGRETQYF.

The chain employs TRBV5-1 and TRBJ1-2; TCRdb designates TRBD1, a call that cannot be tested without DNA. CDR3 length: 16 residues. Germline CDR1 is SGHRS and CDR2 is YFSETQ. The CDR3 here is CASSWSDRGKVHGYTF.

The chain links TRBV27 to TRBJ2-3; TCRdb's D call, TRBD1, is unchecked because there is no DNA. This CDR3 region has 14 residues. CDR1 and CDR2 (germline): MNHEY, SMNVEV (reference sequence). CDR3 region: CASSTGVESDTQYF.

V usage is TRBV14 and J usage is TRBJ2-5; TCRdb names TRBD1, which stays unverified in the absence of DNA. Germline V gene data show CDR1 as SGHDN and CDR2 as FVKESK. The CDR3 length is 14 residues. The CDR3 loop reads CASSPRTGVETQYF.

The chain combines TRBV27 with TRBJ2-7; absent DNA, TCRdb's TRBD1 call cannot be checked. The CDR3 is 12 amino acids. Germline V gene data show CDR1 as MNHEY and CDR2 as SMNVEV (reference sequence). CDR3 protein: CASSGTNYEQYF.

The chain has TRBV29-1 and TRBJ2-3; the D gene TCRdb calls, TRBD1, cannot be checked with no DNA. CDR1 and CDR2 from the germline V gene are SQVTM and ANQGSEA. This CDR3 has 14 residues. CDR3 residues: CSVVRRGSTDTQYF.

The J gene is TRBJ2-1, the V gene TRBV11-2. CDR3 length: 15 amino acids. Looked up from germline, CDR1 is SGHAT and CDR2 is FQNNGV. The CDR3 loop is CASSLFLGSNNEQFF.

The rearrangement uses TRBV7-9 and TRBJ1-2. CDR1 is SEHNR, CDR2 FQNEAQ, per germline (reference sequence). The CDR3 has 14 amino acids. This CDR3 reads CASTLGGANYGYTF.

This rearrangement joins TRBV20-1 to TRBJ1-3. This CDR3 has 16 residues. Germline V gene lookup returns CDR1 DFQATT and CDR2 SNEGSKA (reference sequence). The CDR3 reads CSARDQEVSSGNTIYF.

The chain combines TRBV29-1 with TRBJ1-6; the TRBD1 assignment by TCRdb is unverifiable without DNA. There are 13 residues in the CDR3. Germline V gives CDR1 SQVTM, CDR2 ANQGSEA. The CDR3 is CSARTGINSPLHF.